This T cell receptor (beta chain) originates from a study of response to subunit inactivated influenza vaccine. One entry per CDR3 protein results from TCRdb running MiXCR on the RT-PCR reads. The sample contains some 550,000 distinct CDR3 sequences, approximately 24% of which appear only once. This clonotype was counted between two and nine times. The V end was cut by 4 bases, the J end by 2 bases, with 11 bases between. This CDR3 spans 14 amino acids. The germline V gene has CDR1 ENHRY and CDR2 SYGVKD. The sample also formed part of further work on T cells expressing NK-cell markers. Per that paper: UMIs were included in TCR beta cDNA generated by 5'RACE template switching. The share of CD8+ T cells held by dominant NKG2C+ clonotypes was about 1.0-7.5% in more than 5 donors.

This TCR came from a man aged 50 to 60 who received an inactivated influenza vaccine. V and J are TRBV10-3 and TRBJ1-1; D is possibly TRBD1 (5 bases). The sequenced sample was CD4+ T cells sorted from PBMCs, obtained 11 to 12 days after vaccination. CDR3 protein: CAISGPTDNTEAFF. The CDR3 region has the DNA TGTGCCATCAGTGGCCCGACAGATAACACTGAAGCTTTCTTT.